This T cell receptor (beta chain) appears in the sequencing data of a study of T-cell reconstitution after alpha-beta-depleted transplantation in children listed by TCRdb under 2016. Describing the broader study: Using TCR repertoire profiling, the study quantitatively followed how T-cell immune reconstitution unfolded in children after TCRalphabeta/CD19-depleted allogeneic hematopoietic cell transplantation.

This clonotype was recorded at least ten times. Its antigen has not been determined. No qualities accompany the bases; no much larger clone lies one base away. The library was generated by PCR. TCRdb lists the instrument as Illumina HiSeq 2500. Molecular barcoding was employed in the preparation of TCR libraries, with unique molecular identifiers being used to normalize TCRbeta repertoire quantification. The public reads were reprocessed in TCRdb via fastp at Q25 and MiXCR, keeping in-frame beta chains. One record per CDR3 amino acid sequence lists the most common genes and DNA. The sample table contains around 52,000 distinct CDR3 sequences; only one count was recorded for 5.5% to 7.5% of them. The ten most abundant clones make up 30% of the sample. What the research found in general, with its limitations: Over subsequent months, a decline in hyperexpanded clone frequencies was noted, and after one year, T-cell counts and TCRbeta diversity were mostly ascribed to newly produced T cells. The apparently early alphabetaT-cell count recovery about two months after transplant was reportedly dependent on only several hundred rapidly expanded clones derived from non-depleted graft cells. The high TCRbeta diversity at day 60 in some patients was ascribed to recipient T cells and intrathymic progenitors that had survived conditioning.

Sample time point, as interpreted from the label and publication: day 60 (about 2 months) after transplantation. The label giving this sample's treatment or condition can be read as: allogeneic hematopoietic cell transplantation with graft depleted of TCRalphabeta T cells and CD19 B cells. The transplant recipients were children given TCRalphabeta/CD19-depleted allogeneic hematopoietic cell grafts. The CDR3 has 15 amino acids, counting the end cysteine and phenylalanine. The retained sequence is limited to the CDR3, 45 bases, with the frame set at the first base. V loses 4 bases of germline sequence and J loses 1 base, and the interval between the two ends is 14 bases. CDR1 and CDR2 (SGDLS, YYNGEE) derive from the germline V gene.

The chain employs TRBV9 and TRBJ1-1; the best D guess is TRBD1, with 5 bases matching. The clonotype was recovered from a female patient between 2 and 15 years old who had a stem cell transplant for aplastic anemia, so the T cells may come from the graft donor. The sample was PBMCs, mostly from graft donor cells, taken 60 days after TCRalphabeta/CD19-depleted stem cell transplant. The sequenced DNA: TGTGCCAGCAGCCCGAGAGGGGCGGAGAACACTGAAGCTTTCTTT. Translated, it reads CASSPRGAENTEAFF.